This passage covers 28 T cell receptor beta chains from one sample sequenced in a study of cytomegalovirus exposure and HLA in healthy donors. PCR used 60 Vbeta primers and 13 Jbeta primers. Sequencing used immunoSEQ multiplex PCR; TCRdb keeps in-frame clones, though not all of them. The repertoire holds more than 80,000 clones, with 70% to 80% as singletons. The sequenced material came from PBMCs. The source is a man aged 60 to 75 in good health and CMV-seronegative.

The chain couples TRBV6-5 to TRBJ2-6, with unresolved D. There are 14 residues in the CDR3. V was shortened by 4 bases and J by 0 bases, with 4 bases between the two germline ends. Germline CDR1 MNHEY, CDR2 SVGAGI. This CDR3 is CASSSSSGANVLTF. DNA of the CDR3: TGTGCCAGCAGTTCTTCCTCTGGGGCCAACGTCCTGACTTTC.

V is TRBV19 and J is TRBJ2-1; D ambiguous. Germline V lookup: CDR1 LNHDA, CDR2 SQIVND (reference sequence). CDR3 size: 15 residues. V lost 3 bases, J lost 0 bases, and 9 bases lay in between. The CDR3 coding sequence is TGTGCCAGTAGTATTACCGAGAGCTCCTACAATGAGCAGTTCTTC. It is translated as CASSITESSYNEQFF.

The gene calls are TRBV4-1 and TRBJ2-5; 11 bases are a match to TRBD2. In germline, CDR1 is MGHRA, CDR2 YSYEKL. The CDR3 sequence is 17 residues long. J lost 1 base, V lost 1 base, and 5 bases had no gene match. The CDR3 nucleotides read TGCGCCAGCAGCCAAGGTCCTAGCGGGGGGACCCAAGAGACCCAGTACTTC. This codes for CASSQGPSGGTQETQYF.

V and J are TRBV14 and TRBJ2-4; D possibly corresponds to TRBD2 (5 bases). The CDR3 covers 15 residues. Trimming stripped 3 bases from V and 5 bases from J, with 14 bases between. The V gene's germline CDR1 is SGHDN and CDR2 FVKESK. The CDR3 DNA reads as TGTGCCAGCAGCCACGGACTCACCGCCGAAAACATTCAGTACTTC. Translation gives CASSHGLTAENIQYF.

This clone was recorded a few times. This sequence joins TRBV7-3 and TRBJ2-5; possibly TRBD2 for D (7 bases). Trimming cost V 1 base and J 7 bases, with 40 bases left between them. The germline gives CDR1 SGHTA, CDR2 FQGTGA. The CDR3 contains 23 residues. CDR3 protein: CASSLKDPVGGAPPGLAAGTQYF. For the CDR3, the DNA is TGTGCCAGCAGCTTAAAGGACCCCGTTGGGGGGGCCCCACCGGGTTTAGCCGCCGGGACCCAGTACTTC.

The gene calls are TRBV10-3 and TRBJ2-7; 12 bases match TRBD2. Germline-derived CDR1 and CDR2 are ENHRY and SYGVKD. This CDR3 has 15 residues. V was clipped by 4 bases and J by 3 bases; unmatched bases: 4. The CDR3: CAISGTSGADYEQYF. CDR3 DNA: TGTGCCATCAGTGGGACTAGCGGGGCCGACTACGAGCAGTACTTC.

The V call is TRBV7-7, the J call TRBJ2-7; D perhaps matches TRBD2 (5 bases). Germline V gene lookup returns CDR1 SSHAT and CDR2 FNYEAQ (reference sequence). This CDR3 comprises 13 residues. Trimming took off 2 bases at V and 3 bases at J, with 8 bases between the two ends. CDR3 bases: TGTGCCAGCAGCTTACGGGAAGGCTACGAGCAGTACTTC. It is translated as CASSLREGYEQYF. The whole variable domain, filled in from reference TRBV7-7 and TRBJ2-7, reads GAGVSQSPRYKVTKRGQDVTLRCDPISSHATLYWYQQALGQGPEFLTYFNYEAQPDKSGLPSDRFSAERPEGSISTLTIQRTEQRDSAMYRCASSLREGYEQYFGPGTRLTVT.

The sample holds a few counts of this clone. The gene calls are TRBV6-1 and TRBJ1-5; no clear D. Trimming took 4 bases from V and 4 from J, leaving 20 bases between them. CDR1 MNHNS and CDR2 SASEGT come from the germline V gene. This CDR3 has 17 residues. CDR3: CASSGPGGLRDNQPQHF. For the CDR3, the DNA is TGTGCCAGCAGTGGGCCGGGAGGACTGAGGGATAATCAGCCCCAGCATTTT.

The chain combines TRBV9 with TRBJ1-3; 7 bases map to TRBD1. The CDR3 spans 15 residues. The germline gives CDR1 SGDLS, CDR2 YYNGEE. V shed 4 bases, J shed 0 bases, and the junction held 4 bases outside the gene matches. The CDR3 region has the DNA TGTGCCAGCAGCCCAAGACAGGGCTCTGGAAACACCATATATTTT. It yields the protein CASSPRQGSGNTIYF.

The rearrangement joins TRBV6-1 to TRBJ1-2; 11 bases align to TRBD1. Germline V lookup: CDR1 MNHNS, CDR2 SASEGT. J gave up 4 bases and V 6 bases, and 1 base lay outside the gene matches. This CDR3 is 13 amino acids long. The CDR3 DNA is TGTGCCAGCAGGGGGACAGGGGGCTATGGCTACACCTTC. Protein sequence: CASRGTGGYGYTF.

The DNA of the CDR3 is TGCGCCAGCAGCTTGTCAGCTAGCTCTAGCACAGATACGCAGTATTTT. It yields the protein CASSLSASSSTDTQYF. The gene calls are TRBV5-1 and TRBJ2-3; D might be TRBD2 (5 bases). The germline gives CDR1 SGHRS, CDR2 YFSETQ. The CDR3 runs to 16 residues. The V and J ends lost 1 base and 0 bases respectively, with 12 bases between them.

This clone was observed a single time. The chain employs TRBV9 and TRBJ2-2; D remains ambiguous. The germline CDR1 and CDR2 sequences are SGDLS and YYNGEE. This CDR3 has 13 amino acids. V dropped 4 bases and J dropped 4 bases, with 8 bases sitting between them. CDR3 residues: CASSSPFTGELFF. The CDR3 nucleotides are TGTGCCAGCAGCTCCCCATTCACCGGGGAGCTGTTTTTT.

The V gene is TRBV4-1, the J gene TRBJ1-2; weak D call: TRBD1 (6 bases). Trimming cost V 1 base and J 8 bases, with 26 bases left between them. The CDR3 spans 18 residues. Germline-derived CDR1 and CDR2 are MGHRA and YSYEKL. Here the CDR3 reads CASSQGDIPRGASGGYTF. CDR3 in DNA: TGCGCCAGCAGCCAAGGTGACATCCCTCGGGGGGCCTCAGGGGGCTACACCTTC.

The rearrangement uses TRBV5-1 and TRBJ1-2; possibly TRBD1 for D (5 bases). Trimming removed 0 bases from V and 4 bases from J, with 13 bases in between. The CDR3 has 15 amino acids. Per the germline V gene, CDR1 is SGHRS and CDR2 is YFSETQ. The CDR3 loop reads CASSLGGGVAYGYTF. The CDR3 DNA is TGCGCCAGCAGCTTGGGGGGGGGTGTAGCCTATGGCTACACCTTC. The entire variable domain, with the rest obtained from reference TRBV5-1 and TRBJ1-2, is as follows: KAGVTQTPRYLIKTRGQQVTLSCSPISGHRSVSWYQQTPGQGLQFLFEYFSETQRNKGNFPGRFSGRQFSNSRSEMNVSTLELGDSALYLCASSLGGGVAYGYTFGSGTRLTVV.

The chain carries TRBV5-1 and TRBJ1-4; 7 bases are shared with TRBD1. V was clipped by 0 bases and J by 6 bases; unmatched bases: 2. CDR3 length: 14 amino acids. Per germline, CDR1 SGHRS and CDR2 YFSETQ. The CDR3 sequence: CASSLAQGDEKLFF. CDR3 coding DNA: TGCGCCAGCAGCTTGGCCCAGGGGGATGAAAAACTGTTTTTT.

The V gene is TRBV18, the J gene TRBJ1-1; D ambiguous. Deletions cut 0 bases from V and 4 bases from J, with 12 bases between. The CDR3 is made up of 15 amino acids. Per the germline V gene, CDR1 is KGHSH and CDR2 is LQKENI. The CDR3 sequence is CASSPPDGGSTEAFF. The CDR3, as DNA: TGTGCCAGCTCACCACCGGACGGAGGTAGCACTGAAGCTTTCTTT. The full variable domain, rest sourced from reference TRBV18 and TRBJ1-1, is NAGVMQNPRHLVRRRGQEARLRCSPMKGHSHVYWYRQLPEEGLKFMVYLQKENIIDESGMPKERFSAEFPKEGPSILRIQQVVRGDSAAYFCASSPPDGGSTEAFFGQGTRLTVV.

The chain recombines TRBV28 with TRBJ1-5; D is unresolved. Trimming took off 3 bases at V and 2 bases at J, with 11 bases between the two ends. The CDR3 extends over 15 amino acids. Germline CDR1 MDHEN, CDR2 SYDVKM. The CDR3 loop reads CASSFSHSGNQPQHF. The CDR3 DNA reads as TGTGCCAGCAGTTTTAGTCATTCCGGCAATCAGCCCCAGCATTTT.

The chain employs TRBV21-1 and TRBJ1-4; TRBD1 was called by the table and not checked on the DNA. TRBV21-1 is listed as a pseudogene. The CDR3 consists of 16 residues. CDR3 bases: TGTGCCAGCAGCAAGTTGGTACAGCCCTCTAATGAAAAACTGTTTTTT. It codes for CASSKLVQPSNEKLFF.

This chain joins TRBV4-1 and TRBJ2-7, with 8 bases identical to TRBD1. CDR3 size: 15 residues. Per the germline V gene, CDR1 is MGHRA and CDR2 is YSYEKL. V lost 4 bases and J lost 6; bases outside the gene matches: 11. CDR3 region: CASSRPDRDLPEQYV. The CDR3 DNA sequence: TGCGCCAGCAGCCGGCCGGACAGGGACCTGCCCGAGCAGTACGTC.

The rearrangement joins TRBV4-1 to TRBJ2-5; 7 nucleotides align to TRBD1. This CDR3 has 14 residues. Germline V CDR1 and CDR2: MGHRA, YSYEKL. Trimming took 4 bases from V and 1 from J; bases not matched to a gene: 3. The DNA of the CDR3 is TGCGCCAGCAGCCCCCGGGACAGCCAAGAGACCCAGTACTTC. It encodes CASSPRDSQETQYF.

CDR3 amino acids: CASSSQDSNQPQHF. Here the CDR3 DNA reads TGTGCCAGCAGCTCCCAGGATAGCAATCAGCCCCAGCATTTT. This chain links TRBV7-2 with TRBJ1-5; D uncertain. Germline lookup yields CDR1 SGHTA and CDR2 FQGNSA. V was shortened by 4 bases and J by 0 bases, with 7 bases between the two germline ends. The CDR3 contains 14 residues.

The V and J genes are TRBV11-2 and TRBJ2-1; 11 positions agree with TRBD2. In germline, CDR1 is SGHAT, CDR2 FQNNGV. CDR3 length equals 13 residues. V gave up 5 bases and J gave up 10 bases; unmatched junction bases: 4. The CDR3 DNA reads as TGTGCCAGCAGCCCGTGGACTAGCGGGGAGCAGTTCTTC. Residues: CASSPWTSGEQFF.

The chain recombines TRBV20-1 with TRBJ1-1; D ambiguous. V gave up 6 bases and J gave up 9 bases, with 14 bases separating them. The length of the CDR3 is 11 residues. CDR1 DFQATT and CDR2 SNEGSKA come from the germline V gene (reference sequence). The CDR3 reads CSARNQEKAFF. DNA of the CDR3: TGCAGTGCCAGGAACCAAGAAAAAGCTTTCTTT.

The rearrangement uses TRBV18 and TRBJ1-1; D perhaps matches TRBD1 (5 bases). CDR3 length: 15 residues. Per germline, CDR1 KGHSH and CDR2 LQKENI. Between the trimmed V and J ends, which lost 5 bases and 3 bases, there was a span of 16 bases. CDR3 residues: CASSVLGGRDTEAFF. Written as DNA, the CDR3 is TGTGCCAGCTCAGTGCTGGGGGGGAGGGACACTGAAGCTTTCTTT.

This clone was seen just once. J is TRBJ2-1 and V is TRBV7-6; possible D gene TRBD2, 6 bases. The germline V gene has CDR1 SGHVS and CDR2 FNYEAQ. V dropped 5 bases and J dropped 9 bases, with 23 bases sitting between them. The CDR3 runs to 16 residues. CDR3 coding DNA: TGTGCCAGCAGCCTACCGGGCGGGGAGATGCACGGTGAGCAGTTCTTC. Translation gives CASSLPGGEMHGEQFF.

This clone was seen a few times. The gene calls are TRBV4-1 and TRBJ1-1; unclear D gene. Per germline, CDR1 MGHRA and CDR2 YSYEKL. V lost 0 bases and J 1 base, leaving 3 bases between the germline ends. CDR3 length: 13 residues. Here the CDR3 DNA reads TGCGCCAGCAGCCAAGAGAGGAACACTGAAGCTTTCTTT. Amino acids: CASSQERNTEAFF.

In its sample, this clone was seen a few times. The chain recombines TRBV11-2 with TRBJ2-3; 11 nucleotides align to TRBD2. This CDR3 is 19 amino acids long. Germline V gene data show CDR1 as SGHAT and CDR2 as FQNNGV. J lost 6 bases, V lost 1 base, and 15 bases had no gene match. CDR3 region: CASSLVASGGFAGPDTQYF. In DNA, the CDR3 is TGTGCCAGCAGCTTAGTTGCTAGCGGGGGGTTTGCTGGTCCGGATACGCAGTATTTT.

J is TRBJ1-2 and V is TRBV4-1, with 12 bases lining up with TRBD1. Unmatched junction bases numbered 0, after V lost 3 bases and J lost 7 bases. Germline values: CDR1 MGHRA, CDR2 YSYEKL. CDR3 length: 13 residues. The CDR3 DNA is TGCGCCAGCAGCCAGGGACAGGGGGCTGGCTACACCTTC. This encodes CASSQGQGAGYTF.